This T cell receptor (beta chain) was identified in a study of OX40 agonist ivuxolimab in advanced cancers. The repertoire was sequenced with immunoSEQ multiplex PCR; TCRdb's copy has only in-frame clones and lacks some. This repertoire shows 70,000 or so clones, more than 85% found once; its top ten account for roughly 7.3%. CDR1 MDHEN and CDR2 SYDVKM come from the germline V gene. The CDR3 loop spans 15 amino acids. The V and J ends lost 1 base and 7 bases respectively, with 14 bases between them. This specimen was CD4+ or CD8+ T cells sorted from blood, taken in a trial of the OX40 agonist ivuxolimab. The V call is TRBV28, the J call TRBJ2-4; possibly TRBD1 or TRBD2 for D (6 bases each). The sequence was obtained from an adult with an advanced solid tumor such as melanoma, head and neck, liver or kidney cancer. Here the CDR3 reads CASSLFRGQKNIQYF. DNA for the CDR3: TGTGCCAGCAGTTTATTCCGGGGGCAAAAGAACATTCAGTACTTC.